The 21 T cell receptor beta chains below all came from one sample that was sequenced in a study of tumor-infiltrating lymphocytes in localized non-small cell lung cancer. Only in-frame clones appear in the TCRdb table, and some are missing; sequencing was by immunoSEQ multiplex PCR. The sample lists some 5,000 clones, 81% occurring once. Sequenced material: lung tumor tissue. These receptors all come from a human donor with non-small cell lung cancer.

The genes are TRBV9 and TRBJ2-7; the D gene is possibly TRBD2 (5 bases). Germline CDR1 reads SGDLS; CDR2 reads YYNGEE. V lost 4 bases and J 6 bases, leaving 11 bases between the germline ends. The CDR3 extends over 12 amino acids. CDR3 amino acids: CASSPPLGEQYF. CDR3 nucleotides: TGTGCCAGCAGCCCCCCACTAGGCGAGCAGTACTTC.

The genes are TRBV2 and TRBJ1-2, with D perhaps TRBD1 (6 bases). Germline V gene sequence: CDR1 SNHLY, CDR2 FYNNEI. Trimming stripped 2 bases from V and 5 bases from J, with 12 bases between. This CDR3 comprises 14 residues. CDR3 region: CASSEYTGNYGYTF. The CDR3 nucleotides read TGTGCCAGCAGTGAATATACAGGGAATTATGGCTACACCTTC.

About this clone: Its ends do not fully match the called genes, so a read error is possible. The chain joins TRBV20-1 to TRBJ2-1, with TRBD2 identical over 8 bases. The CDR3 is 11 residues long. CDR1 DFQATT and CDR2 SNEGSKA come from the germline V gene (reference sequence). Here the CDR3 reads CSAPLSGNEVF. The CDR3 coding sequence is TGCAGTGCTCCCCTTAGCGGGAACGAGGTCTTC.

V gene TRBV9 combines with J gene TRBJ1-2; the D is unclear. Between the trimmed V and J ends, which lost 3 bases and 8 bases, there was a span of 14 bases. The CDR3 length is 13 residues. Germline V gives CDR1 SGDLS, CDR2 YYNGEE. The CDR3 nucleotides read TGTGCCAGCAGCGCCCTCGACGGCTCGGGCTACACCTTC. This sequence encodes CASSALDGSGYTF.

The chain couples TRBV5-6 to TRBJ1-4; D is unresolved. V lost 3 bases and J lost 5, with 11 bases in between. Germline CDR1 and CDR2: SGHDT and YYEEEE. This CDR3 contains 14 residues. For the CDR3, the DNA is TGTGCCAGCAGCTACCGGGCCTTGAATGAAAAACTGTTTTTT. Its protein is CASSYRALNEKLFF.

The CDR3 DNA sequence: TGTGCCAGCAGTTTACGGGACAGGGGAAACGAGCAGTACTTC. It yields the protein CASSLRDRGNEQYF. The V and J genes are TRBV27 and TRBJ2-7, with 10 bases identical to TRBD1. CDR3 length equals 14 residues. CDR1 and CDR2 from the germline V gene are MNHEY and SMNVEV (reference sequence). The junction had 3 bases not matched to a gene; V was cut back by 2 bases and J by 5 bases.

This sequence joins TRBV10-3 and TRBJ1-1, with D unresolved. Deletions cut 0 bases from V and 1 base from J, with 6 bases between. This CDR3 has 14 residues. CDR1 and CDR2 (germline): ENHRY, SYGVKD. The chain's CDR3 is CAISESQENTEAFF. CDR3 coding DNA: TGTGCCATCAGTGAGTCGCAGGAGAACACTGAAGCTTTCTTT.

V and J are TRBV9 and TRBJ2-3, with 7 bases that match TRBD1. Germline V CDR1 and CDR2: SGDLS, YYNGEE. J gave up 8 bases and V 4 bases, and 1 base lay outside the gene matches. This CDR3 is built from 11 residues. This CDR3 is CASSQGVTQYF. DNA of the CDR3: TGTGCCAGCAGCCAGGGGGTTACGCAGTATTTT.

V is TRBV27 and J is TRBJ2-7, with TRBD2 matching 8 bases. This CDR3 comprises 14 residues. V was clipped by 5 bases and J by 3 bases; unmatched bases: 6. Germline CDR1 reads MNHEY; CDR2 reads SMNVEV (reference sequence). The CDR3 nucleotides are TGTGCCAGCAGTCCAACCGGGACTAGCTACGAGCAGTACTTC. Protein product: CASSPTGTSYEQYF.

The chain is built from TRBV5-1 and TRBJ2-3; unclear D gene. Trimming took off 3 bases at V and 2 bases at J, with 10 bases between the two ends. Per germline, CDR1 SGHRS and CDR2 YFSETQ. This CDR3 is built from 14 residues. The CDR3, as DNA: TGCGCCAGCAGCTGGCAAGACCTCACAGATACGCAGTATTTT. This codes for CASSWQDLTDTQYF.

This sequence joins TRBV2 and TRBJ2-7; D may be TRBD1 or TRBD2 (5 bases each). Trimming left V 11 bases short and J 1 base short, with 12 bases between. The CDR3 sequence is 12 residues long. Germline V lookup: CDR1 SNHLY, CDR2 FYNNEI. The DNA of the CDR3 is TGTGCCGGTTGGGACGGATCCTACGAGCAGTACTTC. It yields the protein CAGWDGSYEQYF.

V is TRBV11-2 and J is TRBJ1-1, with D unresolved. The germline V gene encodes CDR1 SGHAT and CDR2 FQNNGV. Trimming took 7 bases from V and 2 from J, leaving 11 bases between them. This CDR3 is 13 amino acids long. CDR3 amino acids: CASTTGYNTEAFF. CDR3 sequence (DNA): TGTGCCAGCACCACCGGGTATAACACTGAAGCTTTCTTT. The full variable domain, rest sourced from reference TRBV11-2 and TRBJ1-1, is EAGVAQSPRYKIIEKRQSVAFWCNPISGHATLYWYQQILGQGPKLLIQFQNNGVVDDSQLPKDRFSAERLKGVDSTLKIQPAKLEDSAVYLCASTTGYNTEAFFGQGTRLTVV.

V and J are TRBV5-1 and TRBJ1-1; the D gene is possibly TRBD1 (5 bases). The CDR3 loop spans 12 amino acids. Germline V CDR1 and CDR2: SGHRS, YFSETQ. Trimming took 0 bases from V and 12 from J, leaving 12 bases between them. CDR3: CASSLEAGRPFF. CDR3 in DNA: TGCGCCAGCAGCTTGGAGGCAGGGAGACCTTTCTTT. Full variable domain (remainder filled in from reference TRBV5-1 and TRBJ1-1): KAGVTQTPRYLIKTRGQQVTLSCSPISGHRSVSWYQQTPGQGLQFLFEYFSETQRNKGNFPGRFSGRQFSNSRSEMNVSTLELGDSALYLCASSLEAGRPFFGQGTRLTVV.

The gene calls are TRBV10-3 and TRBJ1-3; no reliable D call. V was clipped by 4 bases and J by 4 bases, with 5 bases between them. The CDR3 runs to 12 residues. In germline, CDR1 is ENHRY, CDR2 SYGVKD. The chain's CDR3 is CAISATGNTIYF. CDR3 DNA sequence: TGTGCCATCAGTGCCACAGGAAACACCATATATTTT.

This chain connects TRBV7-6 to TRBJ2-3, with D unresolved. Germline values: CDR1 SGHVS, CDR2 FNYEAQ. Trimming took off 1 base at V and 5 bases at J, with 7 bases between the two ends. The CDR3 is 13 residues long. CDR3 in amino acids: CASSLGNLDTQYF. The CDR3 DNA is TGTGCCAGCAGCTTAGGAAACCTAGATACGCAGTATTTT.

This clone showed up just a few times. This sequence joins TRBV7-9 and TRBJ2-3, with D possibly being TRBD2 (6 bases). The CDR3 is 15 residues long. CDR1 and CDR2 (germline): SEHNR, FQNEAQ (reference sequence). Trimming removed 8 bases from V and 0 bases from J, with 15 bases in between. CDR3 bases: TGTGCCAGCGCTAGCGTGACGTCTAGCACAGATACGCAGTATTTT. As protein: CASASVTSSTDTQYF.

The gene calls are TRBV11-2 and TRBJ2-1; TRBD2 agrees at 7 bases. This CDR3 has 13 residues. Germline V gives CDR1 SGHAT, CDR2 FQNNGV. After removal of 1 base from V and 6 bases from J, the junction contained 0 bases not matched to a gene. CDR3 in amino acids: CASSLGLANEQFF. The CDR3, as DNA: TGTGCCAGCAGCTTAGGACTAGCCAATGAGCAGTTCTTC.

This clone showed up just a few times. The chain employs TRBV2 and TRBJ2-2, with D unclear. There are 12 residues in the CDR3. Germline V gives CDR1 SNHLY, CDR2 FYNNEI. Trimming pared 4 bases from V and 3 bases from J, leaving 3 bases between. CDR3 sequence reads: CASSGYTGELFF. The CDR3 nucleotides read TGTGCCAGCAGTGGATACACCGGGGAGCTGTTTTTT. The entire variable domain, with the rest obtained from reference TRBV2 and TRBJ2-2, is as follows: EPEVTQTPSHQVTQMGQEVILRCVPISNHLYFYWYRQILGQKVEFLVSFYNNEISEKSEIFDDQFSVERPDGSNFTLKIRSTKLEDSAMYFCASSGYTGELFFGEGSRLTVL.

This chain links TRBV6-6 with TRBJ1-4; 9 bases fit TRBD1. The CDR3 length is 16 residues. Germline V CDR1 and CDR2: MNHNY, SVGAGI (reference sequence). The V and J ends lost 2 bases and 5 bases, in that order; junction bases with no gene match: 6. The CDR3 loop is CASSYVIGTGNEKLFF. CDR3 sequence (DNA): TGTGCCAGCAGTTACGTTATCGGGACAGGGAATGAAAAACTGTTTTTT.

V gene TRBV4-2 combines with J gene TRBJ1-2; no firm D call. The V end lost 0 bases, the J end lost 3 bases, and 14 bases lay between the germline ends. The germline CDR1 and CDR2 sequences are LGHNA and YNFKEQ. This CDR3 comprises 16 residues. CDR3 sequence reads: CASSQEGHEDYYGYTF. CDR3 nucleotides: TGTGCCAGCAGCCAAGAAGGCCACGAAGACTACTATGGCTACACCTTC.

The V and J genes are TRBV5-5 and TRBJ1-4, with D unresolved. CDR3 length: 14 amino acids. Trimming cost V 2 bases and J 4 bases, with 9 bases left between them. From germline, CDR1 is SGHKS and CDR2 YYEKEE (reference sequence). The CDR3 loop reads CASSFRMINEKLFF. The CDR3, as DNA: TGTGCCAGCAGCTTTAGGATGATTAATGAAAAACTGTTTTTT.